The clone carrying this T cell receptor (beta chain) appeared once. Its target is not known. The data were produced by immunoSEQ multiplex PCR, yet TCRdb's version contains in-frame clones alone and is incomplete. Among 72,000 or so clones listed, around 85% were seen once. This CDR3 spans 14 amino acids. V lost 0 bases, J lost 13 bases, and 17 bases lay in between. Germline CDR1 reads SGHRS; CDR2 reads YFSETQ. These data come from a study of T cell responses to AZD1222 COVID-19 vaccine. Study at large: Pooling of second doses given at about 4 or about 12 weeks was done.

Findings of the study overall: Baseline seropositivity occurred in only a handful of AZD1222 recipients. Among spike-specific TCRs, nearly half reportedly target unmutated variant regions.

Source: peripheral blood, taken on day 0 of AZD1222 vaccination. The rearrangement uses TRBV5-1 and TRBJ2-1, with D perhaps TRBD1 or TRBD2 (5 bases each). The source is an adult in good health. The CDR3 DNA follows: TGCGCCAGCAGCTTGGCCGAGTCTGGGACCCCCCAGTTCTTC. Translated, it gives CASSLAESGTPQFF.